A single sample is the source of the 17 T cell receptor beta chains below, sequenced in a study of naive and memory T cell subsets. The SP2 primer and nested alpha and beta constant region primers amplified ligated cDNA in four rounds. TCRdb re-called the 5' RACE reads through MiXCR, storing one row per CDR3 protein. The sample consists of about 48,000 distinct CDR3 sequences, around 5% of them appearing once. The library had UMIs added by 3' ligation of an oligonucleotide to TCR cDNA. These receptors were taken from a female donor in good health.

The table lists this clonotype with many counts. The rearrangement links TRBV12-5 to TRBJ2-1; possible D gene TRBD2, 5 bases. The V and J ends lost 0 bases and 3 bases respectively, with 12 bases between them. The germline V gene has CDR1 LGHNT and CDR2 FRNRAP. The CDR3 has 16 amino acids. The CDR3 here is CASGLVRGFLYNEQFF. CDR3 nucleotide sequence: TGTGCTAGTGGTTTGGTACGGGGATTTCTCTACAATGAGCAGTTCTTC.

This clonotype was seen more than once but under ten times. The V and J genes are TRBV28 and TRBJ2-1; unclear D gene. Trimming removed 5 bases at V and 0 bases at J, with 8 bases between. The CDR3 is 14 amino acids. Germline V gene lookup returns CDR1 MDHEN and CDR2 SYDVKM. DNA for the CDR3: TGTGCCAGCAGTCCCCTCGGCTCCTACAATGAGCAGTTCTTC. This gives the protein CASSPLGSYNEQFF.

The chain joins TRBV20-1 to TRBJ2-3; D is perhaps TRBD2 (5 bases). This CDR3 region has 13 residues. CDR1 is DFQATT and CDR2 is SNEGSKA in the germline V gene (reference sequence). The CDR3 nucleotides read TGCAGCCAACCCCGGGGAGCCCCAGATACGCAGTATTTT. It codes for CSQPRGAPDTQYF.

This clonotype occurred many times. This CDR3 reads CASSPLAGSQETQYF. The CDR3 coding sequence is TGTGCCAGCAGTCCACTAGCGGGCTCCCAAGAGACCCAGTACTTC. This rearrangement joins TRBV6-4 to TRBJ2-5, with 9 bases aligning to TRBD2. Germline CDR1 MRHNA, CDR2 SNTAGT. V was clipped by 5 bases and J by 1 base; unmatched bases: 5. The CDR3 is made up of 15 amino acids.

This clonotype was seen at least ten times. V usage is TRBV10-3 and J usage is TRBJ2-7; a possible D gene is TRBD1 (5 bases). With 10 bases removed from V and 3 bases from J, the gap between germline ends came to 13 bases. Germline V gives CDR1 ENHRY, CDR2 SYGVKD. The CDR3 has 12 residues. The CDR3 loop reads CATSEQVYEQYF. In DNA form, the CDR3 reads TGTGCCACCTCGGAACAGGTCTACGAGCAGTACTTC.

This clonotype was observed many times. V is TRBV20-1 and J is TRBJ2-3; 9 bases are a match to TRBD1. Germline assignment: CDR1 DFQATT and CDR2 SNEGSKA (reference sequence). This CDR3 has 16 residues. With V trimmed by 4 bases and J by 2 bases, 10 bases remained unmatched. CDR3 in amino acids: CSATSNRDRVTDTQYF. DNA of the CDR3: TGCAGTGCTACGTCAAACCGGGACAGGGTCACAGATACGCAGTATTTT.

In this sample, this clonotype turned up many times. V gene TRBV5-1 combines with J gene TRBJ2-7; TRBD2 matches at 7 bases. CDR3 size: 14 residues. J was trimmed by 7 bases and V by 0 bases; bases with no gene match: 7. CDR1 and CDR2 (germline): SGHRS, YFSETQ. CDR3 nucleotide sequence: TGCGCCAGCAGCTTGGATGGCGGGGGTTGGGAGCAGTACTTC. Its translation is CASSLDGGGWEQYF.

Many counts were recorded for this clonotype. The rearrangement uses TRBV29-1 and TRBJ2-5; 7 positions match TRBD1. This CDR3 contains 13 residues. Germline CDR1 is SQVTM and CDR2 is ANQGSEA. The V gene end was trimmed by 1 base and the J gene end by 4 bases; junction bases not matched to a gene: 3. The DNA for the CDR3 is TGCAGCGTTGAAGGACAGGGAAGAGAGACCCAGTACTTC. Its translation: CSVEGQGRETQYF.

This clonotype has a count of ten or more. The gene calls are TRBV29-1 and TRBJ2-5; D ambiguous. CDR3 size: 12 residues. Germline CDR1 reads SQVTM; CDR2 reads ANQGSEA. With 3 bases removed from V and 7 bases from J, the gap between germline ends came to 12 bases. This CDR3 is CSVDREIGTQYF. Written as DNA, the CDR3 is TGCAGCGTTGATAGGGAAATCGGGACCCAGTACTTC.

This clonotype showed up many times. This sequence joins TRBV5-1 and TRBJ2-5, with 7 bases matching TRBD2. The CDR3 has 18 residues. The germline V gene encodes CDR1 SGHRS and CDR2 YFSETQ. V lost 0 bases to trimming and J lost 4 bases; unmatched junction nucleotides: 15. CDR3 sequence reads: CASSLDLLATKPGETQYF. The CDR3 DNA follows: TGCGCCAGCAGCTTGGATTTACTAGCGACGAAACCGGGAGAGACCCAGTACTTC.

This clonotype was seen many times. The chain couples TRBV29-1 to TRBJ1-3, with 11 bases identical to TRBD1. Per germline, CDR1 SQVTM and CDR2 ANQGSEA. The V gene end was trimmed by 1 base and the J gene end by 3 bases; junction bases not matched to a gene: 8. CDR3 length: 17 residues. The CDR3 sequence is CSVEGSIGTGGGNTIYF. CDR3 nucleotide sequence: TGCAGCGTTGAAGGTTCAATCGGGACAGGGGGTGGAAACACCATATATTTT. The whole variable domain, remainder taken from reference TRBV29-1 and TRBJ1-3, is SAVISQKPSRDICQRGTSLTIQCQVDSQVTMMFWYRQQPGQSLTLIATANQGSEATYESGFVIDKFPISRPNLTFSTLTVSNMSPEDSSIYLCSVEGSIGTGGGNTIYFGEGSWLTVV.

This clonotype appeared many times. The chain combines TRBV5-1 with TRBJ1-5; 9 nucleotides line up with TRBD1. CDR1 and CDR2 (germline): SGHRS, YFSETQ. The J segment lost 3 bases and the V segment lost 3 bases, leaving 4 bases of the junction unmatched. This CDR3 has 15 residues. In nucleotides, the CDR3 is TGCGCCAGCAGCTCCGGGACAGGGTACAATCAGCCCCAGCATTTT. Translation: CASSSGTGYNQPQHF.

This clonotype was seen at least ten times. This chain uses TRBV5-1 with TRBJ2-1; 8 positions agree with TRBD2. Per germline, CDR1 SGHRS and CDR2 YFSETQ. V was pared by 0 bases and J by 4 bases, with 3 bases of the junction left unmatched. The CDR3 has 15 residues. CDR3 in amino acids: CASSLESSGYNEQFF. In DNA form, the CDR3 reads TGCGCCAGCAGCTTGGAGTCTAGCGGGTACAATGAGCAGTTCTTC.

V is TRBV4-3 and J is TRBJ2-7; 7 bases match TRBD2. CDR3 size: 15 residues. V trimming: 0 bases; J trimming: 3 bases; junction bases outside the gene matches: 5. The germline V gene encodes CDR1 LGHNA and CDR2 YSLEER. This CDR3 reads CASSQDLGEGYEQYF. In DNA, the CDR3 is TGCGCCAGCAGCCAAGATCTCGGGGAGGGCTACGAGCAGTACTTC.

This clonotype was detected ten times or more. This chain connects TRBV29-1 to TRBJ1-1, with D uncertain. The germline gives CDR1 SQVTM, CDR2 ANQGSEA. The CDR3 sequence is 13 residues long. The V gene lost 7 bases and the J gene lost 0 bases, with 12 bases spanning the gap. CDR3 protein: CSACREMNTEAFF. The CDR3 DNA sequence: TGCAGCGCCTGTAGAGAAATGAACACTGAAGCTTTCTTT.

CDR3 in amino acids: CATSKQTGSNQPQHF. The CDR3 DNA is TGTGCCACCAGCAAACAGACAGGGAGCAATCAGCCCCAGCATTTT. This chain links TRBV15 with TRBJ1-5, with 7 bases matching TRBD1. The J segment lost 1 base and the V segment lost 4 bases, leaving 4 bases of the junction unmatched. The CDR3 contains 15 residues. CDR1 is LNHNV and CDR2 is YYDKDF in the germline V gene (reference sequence).

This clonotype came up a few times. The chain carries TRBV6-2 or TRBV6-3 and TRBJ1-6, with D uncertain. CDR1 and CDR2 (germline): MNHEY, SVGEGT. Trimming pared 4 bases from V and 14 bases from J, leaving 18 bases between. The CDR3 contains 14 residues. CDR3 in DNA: TGTGCCAGCAGTTCAACGATCGCATCTACGGCCCTCCACTTT. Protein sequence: CASSSTIASTALHF.